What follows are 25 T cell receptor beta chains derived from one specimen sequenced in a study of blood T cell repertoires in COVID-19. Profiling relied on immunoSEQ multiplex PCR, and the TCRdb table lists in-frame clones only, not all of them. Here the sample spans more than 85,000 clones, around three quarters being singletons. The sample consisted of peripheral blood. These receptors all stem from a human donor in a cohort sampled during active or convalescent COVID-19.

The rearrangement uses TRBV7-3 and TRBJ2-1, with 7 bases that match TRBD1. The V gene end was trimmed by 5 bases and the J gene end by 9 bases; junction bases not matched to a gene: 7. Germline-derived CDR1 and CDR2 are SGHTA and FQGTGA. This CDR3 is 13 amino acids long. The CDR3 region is CASSHPTGREQFF. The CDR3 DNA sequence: TGTGCCAGCAGCCATCCGACAGGGCGTGAGCAGTTCTTC.

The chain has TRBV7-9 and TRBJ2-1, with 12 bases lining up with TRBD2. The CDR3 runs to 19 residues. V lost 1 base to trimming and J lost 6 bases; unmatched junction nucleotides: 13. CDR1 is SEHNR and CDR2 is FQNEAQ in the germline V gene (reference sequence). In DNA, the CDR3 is TGTGCCAGCAGCTTAGAGTCGGGCAGACTAGCGGGGGACCGCAATGAGCAGTTCTTC. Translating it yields CASSLESGRLAGDRNEQFF.

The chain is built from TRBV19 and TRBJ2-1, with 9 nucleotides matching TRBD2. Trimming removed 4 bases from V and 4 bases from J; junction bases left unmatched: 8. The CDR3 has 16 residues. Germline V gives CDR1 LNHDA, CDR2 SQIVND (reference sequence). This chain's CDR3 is CASSTQAGGSYNEQFF. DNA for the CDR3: TGTGCCAGTAGTACCCAAGCGGGAGGTAGTTACAATGAGCAGTTCTTC.

This CDR3 is CAWGSGLAVSYEQYF. The CDR3 DNA sequence: TGTGCCTGGGGTTCCGGACTAGCGGTTTCCTACGAGCAGTACTTC. This chain uses TRBV30 with TRBJ2-7; TRBD2 matches 10 bases. V lost 5 bases to trimming and J lost 1 base; unmatched junction nucleotides: 8. The CDR3 spans 15 residues. The germline V gene encodes CDR1 GTSNPN and CDR2 SVGIG (reference sequence). Looking up the rest from reference TRBV30 and TRBJ2-7 gives the full variable domain: SQTIHQWPATLVQPVGSPLSLECTVEGTSNPNLYWYRQAAGRGLQLLFYSVGIGQISSEVPQNLSASRPQDRQFILSSKKLLLSDSGFYLCAWGSGLAVSYEQYFGPGTRLTVT.

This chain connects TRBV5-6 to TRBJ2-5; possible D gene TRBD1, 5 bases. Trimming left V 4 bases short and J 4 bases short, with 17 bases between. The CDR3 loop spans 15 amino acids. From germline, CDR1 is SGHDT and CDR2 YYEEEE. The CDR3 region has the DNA TGTGCCAGCAGCCAAAAAGGGGAAAGAAGAGAGACCCAGTACTTC. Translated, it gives CASSQKGERRETQYF. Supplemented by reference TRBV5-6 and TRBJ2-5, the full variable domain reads DAGVTQSPTHLIKTRGQQVTLRCSPKSGHDTVSWYQQALGQGPQFIFQYYEEEERQRGNFPDRFSGHQFPNYSSELNVNALLLGDSALYLCASSQKGERRETQYFGPGTRLLVL.

CDR3 bases: TGTGCCTGGAGTGCGGTGGTTACGCAGTATTTT. Protein sequence: CAWSAVVTQYF. This chain joins TRBV30 and TRBJ2-3; D gene uncertain. Germline V gene sequence: CDR1 GTSNPN, CDR2 SVGIG (reference sequence). V dropped 1 base and J dropped 8 bases, with 7 bases sitting between them. This CDR3 has 11 amino acids.

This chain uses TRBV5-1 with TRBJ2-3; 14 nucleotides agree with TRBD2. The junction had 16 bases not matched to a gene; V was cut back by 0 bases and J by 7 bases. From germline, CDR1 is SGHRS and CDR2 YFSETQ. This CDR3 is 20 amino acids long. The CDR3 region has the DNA TGCGCCAGCAGCTTGGCCCCGCGACTAGCGGGAGGGCCTAAGATAAATACGCAGTATTTT. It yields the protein CASSLAPRLAGGPKINTQYF.

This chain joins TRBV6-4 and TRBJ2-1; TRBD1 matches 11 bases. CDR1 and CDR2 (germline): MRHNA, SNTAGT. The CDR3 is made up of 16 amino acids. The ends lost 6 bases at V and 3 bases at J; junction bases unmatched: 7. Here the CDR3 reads CASSSTGTGGYNEQFF. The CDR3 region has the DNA TGTGCCAGCAGCTCTACCGGGACAGGGGGCTACAATGAGCAGTTCTTC.

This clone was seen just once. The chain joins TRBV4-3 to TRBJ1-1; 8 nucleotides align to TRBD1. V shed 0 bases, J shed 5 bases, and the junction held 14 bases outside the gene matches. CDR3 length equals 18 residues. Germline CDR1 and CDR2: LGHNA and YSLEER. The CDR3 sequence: CASSQDSGGAGFRTEAFF. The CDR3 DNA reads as TGCGCCAGCAGCCAAGATTCAGGGGGCGCAGGTTTTCGGACTGAAGCTTTCTTT.

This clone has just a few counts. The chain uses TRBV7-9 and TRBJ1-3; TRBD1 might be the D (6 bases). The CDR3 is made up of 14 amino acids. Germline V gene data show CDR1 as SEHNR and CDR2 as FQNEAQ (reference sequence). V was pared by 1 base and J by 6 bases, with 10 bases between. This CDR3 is CASSLGTGINTIYF. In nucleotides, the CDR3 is TGTGCCAGCAGCTTAGGCACAGGGATAAACACCATATATTTT.

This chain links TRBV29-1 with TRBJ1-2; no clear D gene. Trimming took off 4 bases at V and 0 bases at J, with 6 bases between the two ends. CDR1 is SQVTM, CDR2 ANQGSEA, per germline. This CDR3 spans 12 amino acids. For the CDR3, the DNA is TGCAGCGTTGGAGTCACTAACTATGGCTACACCTTC. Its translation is CSVGVTNYGYTF.

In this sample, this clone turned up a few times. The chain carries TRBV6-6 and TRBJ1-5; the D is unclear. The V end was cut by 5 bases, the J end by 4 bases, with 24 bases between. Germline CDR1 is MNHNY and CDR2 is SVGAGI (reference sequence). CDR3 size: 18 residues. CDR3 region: CASSRDAFILQINQPQHF. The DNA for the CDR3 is TGTGCCAGCAGTCGTGATGCATTTATTCTGCAGATAAATCAGCCCCAGCATTTT.

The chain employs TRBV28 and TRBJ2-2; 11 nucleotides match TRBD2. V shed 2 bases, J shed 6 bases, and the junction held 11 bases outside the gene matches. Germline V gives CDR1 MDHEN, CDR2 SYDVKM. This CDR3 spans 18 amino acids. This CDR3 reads CASSLRLAGGNDAGELFF. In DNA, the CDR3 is TGTGCCAGCAGTTTAAGGCTAGCGGGGGGAAATGACGCCGGGGAGCTGTTTTTT.

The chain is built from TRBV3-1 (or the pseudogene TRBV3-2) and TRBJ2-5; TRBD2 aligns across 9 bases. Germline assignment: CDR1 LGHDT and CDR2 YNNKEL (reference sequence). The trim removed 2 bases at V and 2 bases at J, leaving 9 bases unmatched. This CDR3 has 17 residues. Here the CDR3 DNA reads TGTGCCAGCAGCCAATATTTCCGCGGGGGGGGACAAGAGACCCAGTACTTC. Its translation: CASSQYFRGGGQETQYF.

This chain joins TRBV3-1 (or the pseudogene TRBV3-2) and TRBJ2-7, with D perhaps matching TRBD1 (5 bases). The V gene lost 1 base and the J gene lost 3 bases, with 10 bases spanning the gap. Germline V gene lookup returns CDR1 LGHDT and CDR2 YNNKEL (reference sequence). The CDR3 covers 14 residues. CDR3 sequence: CASSQGQGSYEQYF. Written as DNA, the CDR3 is TGTGCCAGCAGCCAAGGTCAGGGAAGCTACGAGCAGTACTTC.

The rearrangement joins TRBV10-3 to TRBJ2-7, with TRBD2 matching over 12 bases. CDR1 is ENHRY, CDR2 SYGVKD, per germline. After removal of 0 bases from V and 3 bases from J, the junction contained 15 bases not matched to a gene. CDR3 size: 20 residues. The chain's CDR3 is CAISESWGRARTSGIYEQYF. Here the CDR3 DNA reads TGTGCCATCAGTGAGTCTTGGGGCAGGGCTAGGACTAGCGGGATCTACGAGCAGTACTTC.

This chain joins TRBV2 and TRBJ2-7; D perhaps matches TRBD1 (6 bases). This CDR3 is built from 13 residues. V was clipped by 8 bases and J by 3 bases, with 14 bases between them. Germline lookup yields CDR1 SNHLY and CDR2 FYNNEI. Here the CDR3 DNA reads TGTGCCAGCCTCCAGGGGCTTAACTACGAGCAGTACTTC. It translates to CASLQGLNYEQYF.

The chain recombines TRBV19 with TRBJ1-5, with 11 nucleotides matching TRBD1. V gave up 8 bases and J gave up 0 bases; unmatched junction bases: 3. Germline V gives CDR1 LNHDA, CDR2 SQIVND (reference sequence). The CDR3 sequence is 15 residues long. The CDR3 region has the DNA TGTGCCAGTTGGGACAGGGGGGGTAGCAATCAGCCCCAGCATTTT. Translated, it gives CASWDRGGSNQPQHF.

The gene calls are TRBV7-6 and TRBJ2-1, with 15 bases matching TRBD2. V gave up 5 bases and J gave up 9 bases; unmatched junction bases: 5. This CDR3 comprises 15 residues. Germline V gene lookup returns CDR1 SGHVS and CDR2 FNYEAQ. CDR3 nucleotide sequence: TGTGCCAGCAGCCCTGGACTAGCGGGAGGGCCTGAGCAGTTCTTC. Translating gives CASSPGLAGGPEQFF.

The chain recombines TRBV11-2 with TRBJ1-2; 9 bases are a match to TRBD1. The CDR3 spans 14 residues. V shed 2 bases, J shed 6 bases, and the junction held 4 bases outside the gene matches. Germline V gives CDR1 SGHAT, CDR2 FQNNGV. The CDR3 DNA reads TGTGCCAGCAGCTTAAACAGGGGGCTGGATGGCTACACCTTC. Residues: CASSLNRGLDGYTF.

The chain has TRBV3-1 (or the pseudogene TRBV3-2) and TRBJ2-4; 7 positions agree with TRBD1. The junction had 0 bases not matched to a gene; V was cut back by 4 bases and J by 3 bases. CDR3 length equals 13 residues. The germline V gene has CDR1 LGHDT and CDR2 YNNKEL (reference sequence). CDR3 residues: CASSRDSKNIQYF. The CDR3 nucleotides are TGTGCCAGCAGCCGGGACAGCAAAAACATTCAGTACTTC.

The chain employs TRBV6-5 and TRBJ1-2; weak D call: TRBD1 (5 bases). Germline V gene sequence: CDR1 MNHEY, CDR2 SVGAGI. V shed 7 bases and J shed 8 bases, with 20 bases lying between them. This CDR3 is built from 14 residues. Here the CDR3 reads CASTQNVVGHGYTF. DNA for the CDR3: TGTGCCAGCACCCAGAATGTAGTGGGGCACGGCTACACCTTC.

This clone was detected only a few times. The CDR3 coding sequence is TGTGCCAGTAGTAAGTTCCCGGGACAGCAAGAGACCCAGTACTTC. Translation: CASSKFPGQQETQYF. The chain carries TRBV19 and TRBJ2-5; TRBD1 agrees at 7 bases. The V gene end was trimmed by 4 bases and the J gene end by 2 bases; junction bases not matched to a gene: 7. This CDR3 spans 15 amino acids. Germline V CDR1 and CDR2: LNHDA, SQIVND (reference sequence).

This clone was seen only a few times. As DNA, the CDR3 is TGTGCCAGCAGCGACCAGGGGGCCGGGTACGAGCAGTACTTC. Its translation: CASSDQGAGYEQYF. The J gene is TRBJ2-7, the V gene TRBV3-1 (or the pseudogene TRBV3-2); 8 nucleotides line up with TRBD1. The V segment lost 5 bases and the J segment 4 bases; nucleotides outside the gene matches: 7. This CDR3 is 14 amino acids long. CDR1 is LGHDT, CDR2 YNNKEL, per germline (reference sequence).

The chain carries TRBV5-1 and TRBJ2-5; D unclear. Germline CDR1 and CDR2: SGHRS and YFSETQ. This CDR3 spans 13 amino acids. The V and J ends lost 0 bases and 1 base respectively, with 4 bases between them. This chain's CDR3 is CASSLDFQETQYF. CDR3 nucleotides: TGCGCCAGCAGCTTGGACTTCCAAGAGACCCAGTACTTC.